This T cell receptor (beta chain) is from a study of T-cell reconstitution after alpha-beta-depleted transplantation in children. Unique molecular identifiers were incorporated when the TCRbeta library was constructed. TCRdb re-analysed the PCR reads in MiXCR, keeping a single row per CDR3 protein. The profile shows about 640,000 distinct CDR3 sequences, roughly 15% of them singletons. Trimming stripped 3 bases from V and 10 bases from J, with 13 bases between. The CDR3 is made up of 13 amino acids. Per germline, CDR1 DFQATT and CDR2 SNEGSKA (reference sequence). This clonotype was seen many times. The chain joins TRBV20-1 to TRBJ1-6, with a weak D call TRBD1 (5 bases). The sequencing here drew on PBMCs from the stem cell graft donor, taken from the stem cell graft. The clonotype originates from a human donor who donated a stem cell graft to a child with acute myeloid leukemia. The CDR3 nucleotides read TGCAGTGCTAGTGCAGGGAAAGGATCACCCCTCCACTTT. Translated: CSASAGKGSPLHF.